This T cell receptor (beta chain) originates from a study of glioma-infiltrating T cells after dendritic cell vaccination. Across the whole study: Patients had newly diagnosed or recurrent glioblastoma and received dendritic cell vaccines. Monocyte-derived dendritic cells, cultured 6 to 7 days with IL-4 and GM-CSF, were pulsed with autologous tumor lysate. Study-wide points: The cohort had few patients with full blood and tumor sets.

Input was roughly 2.2 ug genomic DNA, or all available if less. The repertoire was sequenced with immunoSEQ multiplex PCR; TCRdb's copy has only in-frame clones and lacks some. This sample has 70,000 to 90,000 clones, with around 83% found just once. About this clone: What it binds is not known.

J gave up 7 bases and V 3 bases, and 5 bases lay outside the gene matches. Per the germline V gene, CDR1 is SGHAT and CDR2 is FQNNGV. The CDR3 runs 15 residues. The time point was: after dendritic cell vaccination, including at tumor progression/relapse. The chain joins TRBV11-2 to TRBJ2-1; 11 bases are shared with TRBD1. This receptor was taken from a human donor with glioblastoma. The source material was blood, sampled after dendritic cell vaccination. The CDR3 spells CASSFPGTGGNEQFF. As DNA, the CDR3 is TGTGCCAGCAGCTTTCCCGGGACAGGGGGGAATGAGCAGTTCTTC.